These T cell receptor beta chains were read from a single sample in a study of molecular identifiers for immune sequencing clone quantification. From the PCR reads, TCRdb called clonotypes with MiXCR, one entry per CDR3 protein. The sample has approximately 630,000 distinct CDR3 sequences, about 25% seen once. The sample was naive CD8+ T cells from blood, with Jurkat cell RNA spiked in. All receptors come from a human donor in good health. Some libraries in this study had Jurkat cell RNA spiked in. The CDR3 runs from the conserved cysteine through the conserved F or W. The order of the fields is CDR3 length, clone size, J gene, D gene, V gene, CDR3 protein, CDR3 DNA. A D gene is named only where the DNA matches it firmly. Where a row states a size, it is once, few, many or the class of an expanded clone; other rows omit it.

>20|few|TRBJ2-1|TRBD2|TRBV3-1
CASSQEWSAPGLAGSDEQFF
TGTGCCAGCAGCCAAGAATGGTCGGCCCCCGGGCTAGCGGGATCGGATGAGCAGTTCTTC
>17|many|TRBJ2-1|TRBD1|TRBV23-1
CASSQPRDRDPFNEQFF
TGCGCCAGCAGTCAACCTAGGGACAGGGACCCCTTCAATGAGCAGTTCTTC
>17|few|TRBJ2-3|TRBD1|TRBV5-6
CASSPGPGTANTDTQYF
TGTGCCAGCAGCCCGGGCCCGGGGACAGCAAACACAGATACGCAGTATTTT
>13|-|TRBJ1-5|-|TRBV19
CASSISLHQPQHF
TGTGCCAGTAGTATAAGCCTACATCAGCCCCAGCATTTT
>14|many|TRBJ2-7|-|TRBV28
CASSSGLRSYEQYF
TGTGCCAGCAGTTCGGGACTTCGCTCCTACGAGCAGTACTTC
>18|many|TRBJ2-3|TRBD2|TRBV6-5
CASRYYGTSPTGTDTQYF
TGTGCCAGCAGATACTACGGGACTAGCCCAACCGGCACAGATACGCAGTATTTT
>15|many|TRBJ1-1|-|TRBV13
CASSPAPTGNTEAFF
TGTGCCAGCAGCCCCGCGCCGACAGGGAACACTGAAGCTTTCTTT
>17|-|TRBJ1-3|-|TRBV4-3
CASSQELWDNSGNTIYF
TGCGCCAGCAGCCAAGAGTTATGGGACAACTCTGGAAACACCATATATTTT
>12|-|TRBJ2-4|-|TRBV9
CASGGEGFIRYF
TGTGCCAGCGGCGGAGAGGGGTTCATTCGGTACTTC
>13|many|TRBJ2-7|-|TRBV20-1
CSAPDPRSYEQYF
TGCAGTGCACCGGACCCTCGGAGCTACGAGCAGTACTTC
>14|-|TRBJ1-6|-|TRBV12-3/TRBV12-4
CASSAGTPNSPLHF
TGTGCCAGCAGTGCCGGGACACCCAATTCACCCCTCCACTTT
>13|many|TRBJ1-1|-|TRBV14
CASSNAGSTEAFF
TGTGCCAGCAGCAATGCAGGAAGCACTGAAGCTTTCTTT
>16|few|TRBJ2-7|-|TRBV4-1
CASSHRWDTISYEQYF
TGCGCCAGCAGCCACCGATGGGACACTATCTCCTACGAGCAGTACTTC
>15|few|TRBJ2-5|TRBD1|TRBV6-5
CASSYSGTEEETQYF
TGTGCCAGCAGTTACTCGGGGACAGAGGAAGAGACCCAGTACTTC
>18|many|TRBJ2-3|-|TRBV20-1
CSARPDSSRGGSTDTQYF
TGCAGTGCTAGACCTGACTCTTCCAGGGGAGGGAGCACAGATACGCAGTATTTT
>15|many|TRBJ2-3|-|TRBV5-5
CASSLPVLPSDTQYF
TGTGCCAGCAGCTTGCCTGTCCTCCCTTCAGATACGCAGTATTTT
>16|-|TRBJ2-2|TRBD1|TRBV10-2
CASDSYRGPNTGELFF
TGCGCCAGCGACAGTTACAGGGGCCCGAACACCGGGGAGCTGTTTTTT
>14|-|TRBJ2-5|-|TRBV12-3/TRBV12-4
CASSPTLGGEPQSF
TGTGCCAGCAGTCCCACCCTGGGGGGAGAGCCCCAGTCCTTC
>15|many|TRBJ1-1|-|TRBV7-9
CASSLGPTLNTEAFF
TGTGCCAGCAGCTTAGGGCCGACCTTGAACACTGAAGCTTTCTTT
>13|many|TRBJ2-7|TRBD2|TRBV13
CASSPQSGAEQYF
TGTGCCAGCAGCCCTCAGAGCGGGGCCGAGCAGTACTTC
>17|few|TRBJ2-7|-|TRBV10-3
CAISESTADLFVYEQYF
TGTGCCATCAGTGAGTCGACTGCCGACTTGTTTGTCTACGAGCAGTACTTC
>16|-|TRBJ2-7|TRBD1|TRBV9
CASSEERQGAIYEQYF
TGTGCCAGCAGCGAGGAGAGACAGGGGGCTATCTACGAGCAGTACTTC
>13|many|TRBJ2-7|-|TRBV10-3
CAIDRTNRYEQYF
TGTGCCATCGATCGGACCAACAGGTACGAGCAGTACTTC
>15|few|TRBJ2-3|-|TRBV13
CASTLQETSTDTQYF
TGTGCCAGCACCCTTCAGGAGACTAGCACAGATACGCAGTATTTT
>15|-|TRBJ1-5|-|TRBV5-6
CASSLWGRVNQPQHF
TGTGCCAGCAGCTTGTGGGGCAGGGTTAATCAGCCCCAGCATTTT
>14|-|TRBJ2-3|-|TRBV3-1
CAGSHGGAQDTQYF
TGTGCCGGCAGCCATGGAGGGGCTCAAGATACGCAGTATTTT
>14|-|TRBJ2-7|-|TRBV7-9
CASSTPGSSYEQYF
TGTGCCAGCAGCACGCCCGGGTCCAGCTACGAGCAGTACTTC
>15|many|TRBJ2-3|-|TRBV6-6
CASSYSPRGADTQYF
TGTGCCAGCAGTTACTCCCCGAGGGGAGCAGATACGCAGTATTTT
>17|-|TRBJ2-5|TRBD2|TRBV20-1
CSARAWPSGGNQETQYF
TGCAGTGCTAGAGCTTGGCCTAGCGGGGGAAATCAAGAGACCCAGTACTTC
>16|many|TRBJ2-3|-|TRBV5-6
CASSLVRGASTDTQYF
TGCGCCAGCAGCTTGGTCCGGGGAGCTAGCACAGATACGCAGTATTTT
>15|-|TRBJ1-5|-|TRBV7-3
CASSLTGTSTDTQHF
TGTGCCAGCAGCCTAACGGGGACTAGCACAGATACGCAGCATTTT
>12|-|TRBJ1-2|TRBD1|TRBV20-1
CSAEGTAGGYTF
TGCAGTGCTGAAGGGACAGCAGGCGGCTACACCTTC
>15|-|TRBJ2-1|TRBD1|TRBV27
CASTQGEALYNEQFF
TGTGCCAGCACCCAGGGGGAAGCCTTATACAATGAGCAGTTCTTC
>15|-|TRBJ2-7|TRBD2|TRBV9
CASSVGTSGMDERYF
TGTGCCAGCAGCGTAGGGACTAGCGGGATGGACGAGCGGTACTTC
>16|-|TRBJ2-7|-|TRBV2
CASSETATAGLHEQYF
TGTGCCAGCAGCGAAACCGCTACTGCGGGCTTGCACGAGCAGTACTTC
>12|many|TRBJ2-1|-|TRBV10-3
CAISPSGNEQFF
TGTGCCATCAGCCCATCGGGGAATGAGCAGTTCTTC
>15|once|TRBJ2-5|TRBD1|TRBV29-1
CSVEDRRTGTETQYF
TGCAGCGTTGAAGATCGAAGGACAGGGACGGAGACCCAGTACTTC
>15|-|TRBJ2-1|TRBD1|TRBV6-5
CASRVGQSSDNEQFF
TGTGCCAGCAGGGTGGGACAGAGCTCCGACAATGAGCAGTTCTTC
>13|-|TRBJ2-7|-|TRBV6-5
CASSYRETYEQYF
TGTGCCAGCAGTTACAGGGAAACCTACGAGCAGTACTTC
>15|few|TRBJ1-2|-|TRBV27
CASSLKGSQSYGYTF
TGTGCCAGCAGTTTAAAGGGCAGCCAATCCTATGGCTACACCTTC
>13|-|TRBJ2-7|TRBD1|TRBV18
CASSEDRVNEQYF
TGTGCCAGCTCAGAAGACAGGGTCAACGAGCAGTACTTC
>15|-|TRBJ1-2|-|TRBV4-1
CASSQGPGVSYGYTF
TGCGCCAGCAGCCAAGGCCCAGGGGTGAGCTATGGCTACACCTTC
>13|-|TRBJ1-1|-|TRBV12-3/TRBV12-4
CASSLSEITEAFF
TGTGCCAGCAGTTTATCGGAGATCACTGAAGCTTTCTTT
>12|-|TRBJ2-7|-|TRBV30
CAWSTAGYEQYF
TGTGCCTGGAGTACGGCCGGATACGAGCAGTACTTC
>14|few|TRBJ2-1|TRBD2|TRBV30
CAWSRGTSRNEQFF
TGTGCCTGGAGCCGAGGGACTAGTAGAAATGAGCAGTTCTTC
>15|-|TRBJ1-5|-|TRBV6-2/TRBV6-3
CASSWGRGINQPQHF
TGTGCCAGCAGTTGGGGCAGGGGAATCAATCAGCCCCAGCATTTT
>16|few|TRBJ2-3|TRBD2|TRBV9
CASSDPSGGASDTQYF
TGTGCCAGCAGCGACCCTAGCGGGGGGGCCTCAGATACGCAGTATTTT
>15|few|TRBJ1-4|TRBD1|TRBV12-3/TRBV12-4
CASSVRTGFLEKLFF
TGTGCCAGCAGTGTAAGGACAGGGTTTCTAGAAAAACTGTTTTTT
>14|-|TRBJ2-7|-|TRBV11-2
CASSIQTGNYEQYF
TGTGCCAGCAGCATCCAAACAGGGAACTACGAGCAGTACTTC
>15|many|TRBJ1-6|-|TRBV25-1
CASSDGISYNSPLHF
TGTGCCAGCAGTGATGGAATCTCCTATAATTCACCCCTCCACTTT
>16|many|TRBJ1-5|TRBD1|TRBV4-2
CASSQSDRVDNQPQHF
TGTGCCAGCAGCCAATCGGACAGGGTCGACAATCAGCCCCAGCATTTT
>15|few|TRBJ2-7|-|TRBV27
CASSLQPGVMYEQYF
TGTGCCAGCAGTTTACAACCGGGGGTGATGTACGAGCAGTACTTC
>15|-|TRBJ1-1|-|TRBV5-6
CASSWGGGGNTEAFF
TGTGCCAGCAGCTGGGGGGGCGGCGGGAACACTGAAGCTTTCTTT